The T cell receptor (beta chain) described here comes from a study of blood T cell repertoires in COVID-19. At the level of the study: The United States, Italy and Spain were the sources of the acute and convalescent COVID-19 samples. PBMCs, B-cell-depleted T cells, or T cells provided the cDNA or gDNA that made up the material.

How the authors handled the data: Reference gene primer amplification yielded estimated nucleated cell counts. The method was immunoSEQ multiplex PCR; TCRdb's version includes in-frame clones alone and lacks a portion of them. V and J calls plus clone size are reproduced from that table; the DNA served to infer D and trimming. The data contain 90,000 to 150,000 clones, 85% to 90% of them seen just once; the ten biggest clones take up roughly a tenth. The sequenced sample consisted of peripheral blood. This sequence was found in an elderly man with acute or convalescent COVID-19.

CDR3 in amino acids: CASSLLSSGYSYEQYF. CDR3 bases: TGTGCCAGCAGCCTCCTATCTAGTGGATACTCCTACGAGCAGTACTTC. This chain connects TRBV5-8 to TRBJ2-7, with no clear D. The germline V gene encodes CDR1 SGHTS and CDR2 YDEGEE. The CDR3 is made up of 16 amino acids. Trimming left V 4 bases short and J 0 bases short, with 17 bases between. The whole variable domain, filled in from reference TRBV5-8 and TRBJ2-7, reads EAGVTQSPTHLIKTRGQQATLRCSPISGHTSVYWYQQALGLGLQFLLWYDEGEERNRGNFPPRFSGRQFPNYSSELNVNALELEDSALYLCASSLLSSGYSYEQYFGPGTRLTVT.